Listed below are T cell receptor beta chains from one sample, sequenced in a study of cytomegalovirus exposure and HLA in healthy donors. Repertoires were generated with immunoSEQ multiplex PCR, while TCRdb's copy carries only in-frame clones and drops some. The top ten clones hold over 4% of a sample with about 100,000 clones, about three quarters of them seen once. Sequenced material: PBMCs. These receptor sequences come from a female donor in good health and CMV-seropositive. The CDR3 runs from the conserved cysteine through the conserved F or W. Each record gives: CDR3 DNA, CDR3 protein, D gene, J gene, clone size, V gene. A D gene is named only where the DNA matches it firmly. Only part of the rows carry a size: once, few, many, or a class if the clone is expanded.

DNA: TGCGCCAGCAGCTTTTCTGTACCAACTACCACTGAAGCTTTCTTT
CDR3: CASSFSVPTTTEAFF
D: .
J: TRBJ1-1
size: .
V: TRBV5-1

DNA: TGTGCCAGCAGCTTACAGGGGAACTCTGGAAACACCATATATTTT
CDR3: CASSLQGNSGNTIYF
D: .
J: TRBJ1-3
size: .
V: TRBV7-9

DNA: TGTGCCAGCAGCTCCGAGGGGGCGAGGAGCACAGATACGCAGTATTTT
CDR3: CASSSEGARSTDTQYF
D: TRBD1
J: TRBJ2-3
size: .
V: TRBV5-4

DNA: TGTGCCAGCAGCCAGCGCACAGGAGTCTACGAGCAGTACTTC
CDR3: CASSQRTGVYEQYF
D: .
J: TRBJ2-7
size: .
V: TRBV5-8

DNA: TGTGCCAGCAGCTTCTGGGGAGGGCCGCTCGAGCAGTACTTC
CDR3: CASSFWGGPLEQYF
D: TRBD2
J: TRBJ2-7
size: .
V: TRBV7-9

DNA: TGTGCCAGTAGTATAGATACGACTGTCTACACAGATACGCAGTATTTT
CDR3: CASSIDTTVYTDTQYF
D: .
J: TRBJ2-3
size: .
V: TRBV19

DNA: TGTGCCAGCAGTTTCCGCAGGGAGACCCAGTACTTC
CDR3: CASSFRRETQYF
D: .
J: TRBJ2-5
size: .
V: TRBV6-5

DNA: TGTGCCAGCAGCTCAGACAGAACCTACGAGCAGTACTTC
CDR3: CASSSDRTYEQYF
D: .
J: TRBJ2-7
size: .
V: TRBV11-1

DNA: TGTGCCAGCAGTTGGAACAGGGAAGGGGGACTGTTTTTT
CDR3: CASSWNREGGLFF
D: .
J: TRBJ2-2
size: .
V: TRBV6-6

DNA: TGTGCCAGCAGTTCCGGACTAGCGGGTTTCACAGATACGCAGTATTTT
CDR3: CASSSGLAGFTDTQYF
D: TRBD2
J: TRBJ2-3
size: .
V: TRBV27

DNA: TGTGCCAGCAGTGGGGGACTACCCACCAACGAGCAGTACTTC
CDR3: CASSGGLPTNEQYF
D: TRBD2
J: TRBJ2-7
size: .
V: TRBV2

DNA: TGTGCCAGCAGCTCGGAGGCCCTGAACACTGAAGCTTTCTTT
CDR3: CASSSEALNTEAFF
D: .
J: TRBJ1-1
size: .
V: TRBV7-8

DNA: TGTGCCAGCAGTTACGAGCCAGGAAACACCATATATTTT
CDR3: CASSYEPGNTIYF
D: .
J: TRBJ1-3
size: .
V: TRBV6-6

DNA: TGTGCCAGCAGCCCCCTAGCGGGAGGCCCCACAGATACGCAGTATTTT
CDR3: CASSPLAGGPTDTQYF
D: TRBD2
J: TRBJ2-3
size: .
V: TRBV11-3

DNA: TGTGCCAGCAGTGGCCCGGGAGGGCCGGAGACCCAGTACTTC
CDR3: CASSGPGGPETQYF
D: TRBD2
J: TRBJ2-5
size: .
V: TRBV2

DNA: TGTGCCAGCAGTTACTCGTCCCAGCAAGAGACCCAGTACTTC
CDR3: CASSYSSQQETQYF
D: .
J: TRBJ2-5
size: once
V: TRBV6-5

DNA: TGTGCCAGCTCAACGAGCGGGAGAGGCGACACCGGGGAGCTGTTTTTT
CDR3: CASSTSGRGDTGELFF
D: TRBD2
J: TRBJ2-2
size: .
V: TRBV18

DNA: TGTGCCAGCAGCTTAACGCCCGAGGCGGGACCCTATGGCTACACCTTC
CDR3: CASSLTPEAGPYGYTF
D: .
J: TRBJ1-2
size: few
V: TRBV7-3

DNA: TGTGCCAGTAGTAACAGGGCAGATACGCAGTATTTT
CDR3: CASSNRADTQYF
D: .
J: TRBJ2-3
size: once
V: TRBV19

DNA: TGTGCCAGCAGCTTATCTGTTAGCCGGGGGATAAGCACAGATACGCAGTATTTT
CDR3: CASSLSVSRGISTDTQYF
D: .
J: TRBJ2-3
size: .
V: TRBV7-9

DNA: TGTGCCAGCAGCAAGAATATCCATGGGCAGGAATCCTCCTACGAGCAGTACTTC
CDR3: CASSKNIHGQESSYEQYF
D: .
J: TRBJ2-7
size: .
V: TRBV21-1

DNA: TGTGCCAGTAGTCGTCTAGCGGGCCGACTCACAGATACGCAGTATTTT
CDR3: CASSRLAGRLTDTQYF
D: TRBD2
J: TRBJ2-3
size: .
V: TRBV19

DNA: TGTGCCAGTAGCGGCCTAGCCAAAAACATTCAGTACTTC
CDR3: CASSGLAKNIQYF
D: .
J: TRBJ2-4
size: .
V: TRBV7-8

DNA: TGTGCCAGCAGCCAACAACAGGGAGAGGGCTATGGCTACACCTTC
CDR3: CASSQQQGEGYGYTF
D: .
J: TRBJ1-2
size: .
V: TRBV4-2

DNA: TGTGCCAGCAGCCCCCCATCATCCGAGCAGTACTTC
CDR3: CASSPPSSEQYF
D: .
J: TRBJ2-7
size: .
V: TRBV5-5

DNA: TGTGCCAGCAGTCGATTTGGAGACCCTGGAAACACCATATATTTT
CDR3: CASSRFGDPGNTIYF
D: .
J: TRBJ1-3
size: .
V: TRBV7-2

DNA: TGTGCCAGCGCCTCCTTAGGGACAGGGAAAGAGACCCAGTACTTC
CDR3: CASASLGTGKETQYF
D: TRBD1
J: TRBJ2-5
size: few
V: TRBV28

DNA: TGTGCCAGCAGTCCCGTCGCGGGGGGGACCTACGAGCAGTACTTC
CDR3: CASSPVAGGTYEQYF
D: TRBD2
J: TRBJ2-7
size: .
V: TRBV6-5

DNA: TGTGCCAGTACGTTTAGCTCCTCCACAGATACGCAGTATTTT
CDR3: CASTFSSSTDTQYF
D: .
J: TRBJ2-3
size: .
V: TRBV19

DNA: TGTGCCAGCAGCTTAGGAACACTATATGGCACCGGGGAGCTGTTTTTT
CDR3: CASSLGTLYGTGELFF
D: .
J: TRBJ2-2
size: .
V: TRBV11-3

DNA: TGTGCCAGCAGCGTAGCTCCGACAGGGACTGGAAACACCATATATTTT
CDR3: CASSVAPTGTGNTIYF
D: TRBD1
J: TRBJ1-3
size: few
V: TRBV9

DNA: TGTGCCAGCAGTTCCTCTACTAGCGGGAGTGGAGAGACCCAGTACTTC
CDR3: CASSSSTSGSGETQYF
D: TRBD2
J: TRBJ2-5
size: few
V: TRBV6-6

DNA: TGTGCCAGCAGTTTAATTTCCAGGTCTAGTCGGACTAGCGGGAGAGGCGAGCAGTACTTC
CDR3: CASSLISRSSRTSGRGEQYF
D: TRBD2
J: TRBJ2-7
size: .
V: TRBV28

DNA: TGTGCCAGCAGCGGAGGACAGGGGGGTGTTGACTATGGCTACACCTTC
CDR3: CASSGGQGGVDYGYTF
D: TRBD1
J: TRBJ1-2
size: .
V: TRBV9

DNA: TGCGCCAGCAGTCCCCGCGGCCGGTATCATCCTGAAGCTTTCTTT
CDR3: CASSPRGRYHPEAFF
D: .
J: TRBJ1-1
size: .
V: TRBV23-1

DNA: TGTGCCAGCAGCCCCGGGACAGGGATTTTGGAGACCCAGTACTTC
CDR3: CASSPGTGILETQYF
D: TRBD1
J: TRBJ2-5
size: .
V: TRBV28

DNA: TGTGCCATCAGTGAGTCGAGGACAGGTACCTTGGTGGCTGAAGCTTTCTTT
CDR3: CAISESRTGTLVAEAFF
D: TRBD1
J: TRBJ1-1
size: .
V: TRBV10-3

DNA: TGTGCCAGCAGCCTACAACAGGGGGCGGGTGGAAACACCATATATTTT
CDR3: CASSLQQGAGGNTIYF
D: TRBD1
J: TRBJ1-3
size: .
V: TRBV7-2